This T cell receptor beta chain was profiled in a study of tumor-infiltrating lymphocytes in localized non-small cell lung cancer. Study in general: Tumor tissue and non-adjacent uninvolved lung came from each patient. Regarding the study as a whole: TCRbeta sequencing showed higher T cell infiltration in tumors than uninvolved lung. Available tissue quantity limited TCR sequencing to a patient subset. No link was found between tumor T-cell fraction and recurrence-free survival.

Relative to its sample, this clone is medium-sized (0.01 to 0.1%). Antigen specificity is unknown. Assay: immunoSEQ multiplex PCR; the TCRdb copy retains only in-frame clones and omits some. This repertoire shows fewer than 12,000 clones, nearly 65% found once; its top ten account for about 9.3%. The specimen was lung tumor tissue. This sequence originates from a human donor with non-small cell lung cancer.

Here the CDR3 DNA reads TGTGCCAGCAGCTTAGGACAGCTTAATGAAAAACTGTTTTTT. Translated, it gives CASSLGQLNEKLFF. The V and J genes are TRBV11-2 and TRBJ1-4; D might be TRBD1 (5 bases). The germline CDR1 and CDR2 sequences are SGHAT and FQNNGV. Deletions cut 1 base from V and 4 bases from J, with 7 bases between. CDR3 length: 14 residues.